Listed below are T cell receptor beta chains from one sample, sequenced in a study of blood T cell repertoires in COVID-19. The assay was immunoSEQ multiplex PCR, and TCRdb's table has in-frame clones only and misses some. Of under 100,000 clones in the sample, approximately 91% were seen once. Source material: peripheral blood. These receptors originate from a man in his sixties with COVID-19, enrolled during active disease. CDR3s include the opening cysteine and the closing phenylalanine or tryptophan. A D gene is named only where the DNA matches it firmly. Clone sizes are given selectively: once, few, many, or a class where the clone is expanded.

V	size	J	D	DNA	CDR3
TRBV19	few	TRBJ1-2	TRBD1	TGTGCCAGTAGTATAGATCGGGACAGGGGGTCTGGCTACACCTTC	CASSIDRDRGSGYTF
TRBV24-1	.	TRBJ1-2	.	TGTGCCACCAGTGATTTAAGAGAGGATGGCTACACCTTC	CATSDLREDGYTF
TRBV3-1/TRBV3-2	once	TRBJ2-3	TRBD1	TGTGCCAGCAGCCTTTCCGGGACAGGGTCAGATACGCAGTATTTT	CASSLSGTGSDTQYF
TRBV24-1	.	TRBJ2-3	.	TGTGCCACCAGTGTCTGGAGCGCAGATACGCAGTATTTT	CATSVWSADTQYF
TRBV19	.	TRBJ2-7	.	TGTGCCAGTAGTATGGGCAGGGCCCGACACGAGCAGTACTTC	CASSMGRARHEQYF
TRBV19	.	TRBJ1-5	.	TGTGCCAGTACGAGGAAAGGGGTCAATCAGCCCCAGCATTTT	CASTRKGVNQPQHF
TRBV6-6	.	TRBJ2-7	.	TGTGCCAGCAGTTACTCAGAGGCGAGCTCCTACGAGCAGTACTTC	CASSYSEASSYEQYF
TRBV7-6	.	TRBJ2-7	.	TGTGCCAGCAGCCAGGGGGGCGGGTTGAGCTCCTACGAGCAGTACTTC	CASSQGGGLSSYEQYF
TRBV30	.	TRBJ2-2	.	TGTGCCTGGAGCCGAAGCAGGGCCGGGGAGCTGTTTTTT	CAWSRSRAGELFF
TRBV10-3	.	TRBJ2-3	TRBD2	TGTGCCATCAGTGAGCTCGTCTCCGGGAGGCCCCCAGATACGCAGTATTTT	CAISELVSGRPPDTQYF
TRBV18	.	TRBJ1-1	TRBD1	TGTGCCAGCTCAGTGACAGGGGTGGACTACACTGAAGCTTTCTTT	CASSVTGVDYTEAFF
TRBV28	.	TRBJ2-6	.	TGTGCCAGCAGTTTCATGCGGGGCGTCTACTCTGGGGCCAACGTCCTGACTTTC	CASSFMRGVYSGANVLTF
TRBV6-1	.	TRBJ1-1	.	TGTGCCAGCAGTGAATTCGACGGGGGCACTGAAGCTTTCTTT	CASSEFDGGTEAFF
TRBV4-2	once	TRBJ1-2	.	TGTGCCAGCAGCCAACCATTTACAGGGAAACGCGGCTACACCTTC	CASSQPFTGKRGYTF
TRBV6-5	.	TRBJ2-1	.	TGTGCCAGCGGGGAGGCGGTCTACAATGAGCAGTTCTTC	CASGEAVYNEQFF
TRBV9	.	TRBJ2-7	TRBD2	TGTGCCAGCAGCGTAGGGACTAGCGGGATCTACGAGCAGTACTTC	CASSVGTSGIYEQYF
TRBV4-3	.	TRBJ1-1	.	TGCGCCAGCAGCCAGAGGGTGGGCACTGAAGCTTTCTTT	CASSQRVGTEAFF
TRBV7-8	.	TRBJ1-5	TRBD1	TGTGCCAGCAGCTTCGCCCGGACAGGGGGCCCCGTGGTGGCCCAGCATTTT	CASSFARTGGPVVAQHF
TRBV2	.	TRBJ2-1	.	TGTGCCAGCAAGAGGTCCCTTACCTACAATGAGCAGTTCTTC	CASKRSLTYNEQFF
TRBV10-1	.	TRBJ1-1	TRBD1	TGCGCCAGCATTCCAGACAGGGGCGAGAACACTGAAGCTTTCTTT	CASIPDRGENTEAFF
TRBV30	.	TRBJ1-2	.	TGTGCCTGGACCCGAGGGGGTGGGAATGGCTACACCTTC	CAWTRGGGNGYTF
TRBV6-6	.	TRBJ2-5	TRBD1	TGTGCCAGCAGTTACCCCGGACAGGGCCGTGAGACCCAGTACTTC	CASSYPGQGRETQYF
TRBV28	.	TRBJ1-1	.	TGTGCCAGCAGTTTTCTGTTGACAGGCACTGAAGCTTTCTTT	CASSFLLTGTEAFF
TRBV7-9	once	TRBJ2-3	.	TGTGCCAGCAGCCGGGACTTAAACACAGATACGCAGTATTTT	CASSRDLNTDTQYF